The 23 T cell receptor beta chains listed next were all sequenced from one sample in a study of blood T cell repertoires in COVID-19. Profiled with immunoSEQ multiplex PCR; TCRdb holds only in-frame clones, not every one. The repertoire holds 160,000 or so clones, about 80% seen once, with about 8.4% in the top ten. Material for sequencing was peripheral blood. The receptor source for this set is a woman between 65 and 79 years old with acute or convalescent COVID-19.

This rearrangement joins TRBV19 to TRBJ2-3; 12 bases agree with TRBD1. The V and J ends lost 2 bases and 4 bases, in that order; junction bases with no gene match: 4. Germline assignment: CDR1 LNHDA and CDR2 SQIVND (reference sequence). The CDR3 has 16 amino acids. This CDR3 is CASSITGTGGPDTQYF. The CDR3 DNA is TGTGCCAGTAGTATAACCGGGACAGGGGGCCCAGATACGCAGTATTTT.

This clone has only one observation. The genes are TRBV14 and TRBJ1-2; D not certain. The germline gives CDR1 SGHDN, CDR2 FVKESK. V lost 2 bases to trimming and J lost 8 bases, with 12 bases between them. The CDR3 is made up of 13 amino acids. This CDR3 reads CASSQLRPQGYTF. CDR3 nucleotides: TGTGCCAGCAGCCAACTCAGGCCCCAAGGCTACACCTTC.

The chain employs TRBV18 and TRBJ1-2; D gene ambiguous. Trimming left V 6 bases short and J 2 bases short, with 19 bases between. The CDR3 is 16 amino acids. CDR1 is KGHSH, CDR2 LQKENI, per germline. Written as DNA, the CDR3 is TGTGCCAGCTCCCTCGGCCCGGGAACGGGGAACTATGGCTACACCTTC. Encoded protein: CASSLGPGTGNYGYTF.

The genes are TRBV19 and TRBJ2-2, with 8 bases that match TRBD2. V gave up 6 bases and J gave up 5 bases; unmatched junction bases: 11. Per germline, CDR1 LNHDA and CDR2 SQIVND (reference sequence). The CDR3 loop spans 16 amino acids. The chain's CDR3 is CASRGWSGGATGELFF. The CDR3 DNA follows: TGTGCCAGTAGGGGATGGTCGGGGGGGGCGACCGGGGAGCTGTTTTTT.

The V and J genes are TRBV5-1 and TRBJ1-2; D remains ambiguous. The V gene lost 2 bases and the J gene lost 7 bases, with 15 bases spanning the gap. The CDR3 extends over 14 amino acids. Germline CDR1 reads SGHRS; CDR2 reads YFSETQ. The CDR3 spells CASSFGPEIIGYTF. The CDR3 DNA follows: TGCGCCAGCAGCTTTGGCCCGGAGATCATTGGCTACACCTTC.

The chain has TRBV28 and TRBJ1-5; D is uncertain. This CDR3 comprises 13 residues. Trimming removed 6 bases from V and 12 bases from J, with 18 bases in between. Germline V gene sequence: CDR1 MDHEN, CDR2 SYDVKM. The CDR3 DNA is TGTGCCAGCAGCCCGATTGGGAGGTCCTACCAGCATTTT. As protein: CASSPIGRSYQHF.

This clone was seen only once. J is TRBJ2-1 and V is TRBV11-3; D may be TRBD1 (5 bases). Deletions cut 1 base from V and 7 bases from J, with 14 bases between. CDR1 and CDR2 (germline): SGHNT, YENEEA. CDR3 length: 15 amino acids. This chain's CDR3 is CASSLARAHGNEQFF. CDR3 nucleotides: TGTGCCAGCAGCTTAGCCAGGGCTCACGGTAATGAGCAGTTCTTC. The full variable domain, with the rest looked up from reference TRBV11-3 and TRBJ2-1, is EAGVVQSPRYKIIEKKQPVAFWCNPISGHNTLYWYLQNLGQGPELLIRYENEEAVDDSQLPKDRFSAERLKGVDSTLKIQPAELGDSAVYLCASSLARAHGNEQFFGPGTRLTVL.

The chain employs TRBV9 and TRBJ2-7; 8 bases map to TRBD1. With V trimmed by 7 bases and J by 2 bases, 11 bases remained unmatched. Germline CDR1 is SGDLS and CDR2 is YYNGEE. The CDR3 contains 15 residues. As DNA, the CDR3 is TGTGCCAGCTTCGGCACCGGGACAGGAACCTACGAGCAGTACTTC. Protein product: CASFGTGTGTYEQYF.

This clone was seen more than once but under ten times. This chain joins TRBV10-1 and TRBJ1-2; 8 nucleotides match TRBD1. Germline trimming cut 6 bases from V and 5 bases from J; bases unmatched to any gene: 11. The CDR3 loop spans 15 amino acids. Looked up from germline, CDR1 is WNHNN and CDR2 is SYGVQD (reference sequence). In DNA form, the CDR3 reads TGCGCCAGCAGGCCCGGGACAGGACTCAGATATGGCTACACCTTC. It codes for CASRPGTGLRYGYTF.

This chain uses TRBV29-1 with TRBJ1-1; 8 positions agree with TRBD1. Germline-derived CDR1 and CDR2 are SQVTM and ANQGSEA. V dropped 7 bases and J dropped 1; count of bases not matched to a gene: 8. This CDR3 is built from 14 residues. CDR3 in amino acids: CSASQGAQNTEAFF. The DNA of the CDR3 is TGCAGCGCATCGCAGGGGGCGCAGAACACTGAAGCTTTCTTT.

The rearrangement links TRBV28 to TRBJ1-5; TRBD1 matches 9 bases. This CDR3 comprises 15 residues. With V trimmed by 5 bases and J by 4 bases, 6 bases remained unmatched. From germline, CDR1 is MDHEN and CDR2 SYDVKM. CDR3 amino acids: CASSAHGQGNQPQHF. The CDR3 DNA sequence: TGTGCCAGCAGTGCCCATGGACAGGGGAATCAGCCCCAGCATTTT.

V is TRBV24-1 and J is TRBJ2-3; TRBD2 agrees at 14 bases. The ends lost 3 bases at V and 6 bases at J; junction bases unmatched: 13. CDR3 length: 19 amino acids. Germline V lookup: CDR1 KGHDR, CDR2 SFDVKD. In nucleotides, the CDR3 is TGTGCCACCAGTGATCCCCAGACGGGACTAGCGGGAGTAGGCGATACGCAGTATTTT. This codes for CATSDPQTGLAGVGDTQYF.

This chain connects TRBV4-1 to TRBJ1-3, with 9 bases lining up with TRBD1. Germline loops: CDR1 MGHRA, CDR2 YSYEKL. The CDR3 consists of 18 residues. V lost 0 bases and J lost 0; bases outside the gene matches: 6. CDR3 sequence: CASSQDPGQGSSGNTIYF. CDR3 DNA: TGCGCCAGCAGCCAAGACCCCGGACAGGGGAGCTCTGGAAACACCATATATTTT.

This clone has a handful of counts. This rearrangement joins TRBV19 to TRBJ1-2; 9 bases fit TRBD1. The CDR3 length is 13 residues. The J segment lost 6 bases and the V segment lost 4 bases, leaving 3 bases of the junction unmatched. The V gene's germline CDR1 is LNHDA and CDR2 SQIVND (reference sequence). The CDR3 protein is CASSRGQGNGYTF. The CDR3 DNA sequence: TGTGCCAGTAGTAGGGGACAGGGAAATGGCTACACCTTC.

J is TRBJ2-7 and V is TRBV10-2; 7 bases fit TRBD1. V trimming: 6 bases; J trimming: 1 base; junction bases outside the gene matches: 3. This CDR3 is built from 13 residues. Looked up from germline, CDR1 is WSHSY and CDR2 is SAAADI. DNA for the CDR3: TGCGCCAGCAGACACAGGGGTTCCTACGAGCAGTACTTC. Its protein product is CASRHRGSYEQYF.

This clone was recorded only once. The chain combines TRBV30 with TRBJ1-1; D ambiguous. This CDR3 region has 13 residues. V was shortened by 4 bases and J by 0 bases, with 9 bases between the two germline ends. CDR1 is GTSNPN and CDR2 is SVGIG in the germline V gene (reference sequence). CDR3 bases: TGTGCCTGGAAAGGGAGACTGAACACTGAAGCTTTCTTT. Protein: CAWKGRLNTEAFF.

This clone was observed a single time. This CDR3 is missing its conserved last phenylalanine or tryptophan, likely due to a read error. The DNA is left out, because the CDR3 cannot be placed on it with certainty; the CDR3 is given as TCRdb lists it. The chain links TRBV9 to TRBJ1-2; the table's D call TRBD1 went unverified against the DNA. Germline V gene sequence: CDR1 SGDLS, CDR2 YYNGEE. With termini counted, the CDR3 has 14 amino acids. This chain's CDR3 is CASSVVGVTAPPPN.

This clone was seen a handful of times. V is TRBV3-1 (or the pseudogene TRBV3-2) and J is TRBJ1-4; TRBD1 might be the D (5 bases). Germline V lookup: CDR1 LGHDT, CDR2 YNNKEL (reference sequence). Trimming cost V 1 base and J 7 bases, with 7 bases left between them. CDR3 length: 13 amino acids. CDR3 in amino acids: CASSQVGGEKLFF. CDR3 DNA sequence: TGTGCCAGCAGCCAAGTGGGGGGTGAAAAACTGTTTTTT.

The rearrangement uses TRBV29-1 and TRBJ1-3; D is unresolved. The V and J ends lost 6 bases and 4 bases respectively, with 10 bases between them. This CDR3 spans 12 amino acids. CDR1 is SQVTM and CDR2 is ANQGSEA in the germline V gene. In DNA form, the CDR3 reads TGCAGCGTGTCAGAATCAGGAAACACCATATATTTT. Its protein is CSVSESGNTIYF.

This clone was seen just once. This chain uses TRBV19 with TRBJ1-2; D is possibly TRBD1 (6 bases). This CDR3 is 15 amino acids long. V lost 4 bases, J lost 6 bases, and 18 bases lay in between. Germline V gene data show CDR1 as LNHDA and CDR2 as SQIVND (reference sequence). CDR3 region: CASSKSGGTWDGYTF. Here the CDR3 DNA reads TGTGCCAGTAGTAAGAGCGGTGGGACATGGGATGGCTACACCTTC. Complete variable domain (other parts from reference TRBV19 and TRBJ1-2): DGGITQSPKYLFRKEGQNVTLSCEQNLNHDAMYWYRQDPGQGLRLIYYSQIVNDFQKGDIAEGYSVSREKKESFPLTVTSAQKNPTAFYLCASSKSGGTWDGYTFGSGTRLTVV.

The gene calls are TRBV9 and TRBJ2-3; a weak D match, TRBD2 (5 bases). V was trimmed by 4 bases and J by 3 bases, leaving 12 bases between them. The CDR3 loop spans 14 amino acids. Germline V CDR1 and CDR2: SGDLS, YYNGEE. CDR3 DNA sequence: TGTGCCAGCAGCCCCCAAGCGGTTACAGATACGCAGTATTTT. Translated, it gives CASSPQAVTDTQYF.

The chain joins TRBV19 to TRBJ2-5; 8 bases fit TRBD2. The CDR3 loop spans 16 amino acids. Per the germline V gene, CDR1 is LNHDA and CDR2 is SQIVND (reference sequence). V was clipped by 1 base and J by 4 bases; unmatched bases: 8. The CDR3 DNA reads TGTGCCAGTAGTATAGTCGGGTCGGCGGGGGGAGAGACCCAGTACTTC. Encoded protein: CASSIVGSAGGETQYF.

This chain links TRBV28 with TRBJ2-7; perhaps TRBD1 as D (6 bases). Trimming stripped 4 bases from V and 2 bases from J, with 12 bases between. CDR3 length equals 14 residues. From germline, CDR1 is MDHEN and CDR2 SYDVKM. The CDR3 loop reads CASSSGTNPYEQYF. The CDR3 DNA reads TGTGCCAGCAGTTCCGGGACAAACCCCTACGAGCAGTACTTC.